This T cell receptor beta chain stems from a study of long-term antiretroviral therapy in people with HIV. Findings and limits, study-wide: Post-ART samples showed increased diversity that remained below transplant donor control levels. Pre-ART expanded TRB clones stayed dominant throughout, though often decreasing after ART.

Sequencing used immunoSEQ v3.0 at survey level. Repertoires were generated with immunoSEQ multiplex PCR, while TCRdb's copy carries only in-frame clones and drops some. Of some 28,000 clones listed, more than 80% are singletons. Every donor contributed at least one pre-ART and at least two post-ART PBMC samples. Participants who had HIV were, without exception, treated in the United States. As for this clone: Its antigen is undetermined.

The origin of this receptor is a man in his forties with HIV. The sequenced sample was unsorted PBMCs, obtained 0.3 years after starting antiretroviral therapy.

CDR3 nucleotide sequence: TGTGCCAGCAGTAAGCAGGGGTCAAGAGATACGCAGTATTTT. This codes for CASSKQGSRDTQYF. The chain employs TRBV6-1 and TRBJ2-3; the D gene is possibly TRBD1 (6 bases). Trimming shortened V by 5 bases and J by 5 bases, and 14 bases separated the two germline ends. The CDR3 runs to 14 residues. Germline CDR1 is MNHNS and CDR2 is SASEGT.